A selection of T cell receptor beta chains follows, all from one sample in a study of tumor-infiltrating lymphocytes in glioblastoma multiforme. TCRdb recomputed calls from the multiplex PCR reads with MiXCR, one row per CDR3 protein. The top ten clones hold less than 30% of a sample with 9,500 to 12,000 distinct CDR3 sequences, about 70% of them seen once. The sample taken for sequencing was brain tumor tissue. The source is a male donor with glioblastoma. CDR3s include the opening cysteine and the closing phenylalanine or tryptophan. The D gene is left open where the match is weak. The listing skips clone size in some rows; elsewhere it reads once, few, many or a size class.

clone size	D gene	J gene	V gene	CDR3 DNA	CDR3 protein
.	.	TRBJ2-1	TRBV11-2	TGTGCCAGCAGTCTTAGTCGGCAGTTCTTC	CASSLSRQFF
many	TRBD1	TRBJ2-3	TRBV10-2	TGCGCCAGCAGTGGGACAGGGGGCGTCACAGATACGCAGTATTTT	CASSGTGGVTDTQYF
few	.	TRBJ1-1	TRBV10-2	TGCGCCAGCAGTGAGTCCAGGGAAGCTTTCTTT	CASSESREAFF
.	TRBD2	TRBJ2-3	TRBV12-3/TRBV12-4	TGTGCCAGCAGCGTACTAGCGGGAGGCTCAGATATCCAGTATTTT	CASSVLAGGSDIQYF
many	TRBD1	TRBJ2-7	TRBV11-2	TGTGCCAGCAGCTTAGGACAGGGAACCGTCCGCGAGCAGTACTTC	CASSLGQGTVREQYF
many	.	TRBJ2-2	TRBV5-1	TGCGCCAGCAGCTTGGCAACGGTTACCGGGGAGCTGTTTTTT	CASSLATVTGELFF
many	.	TRBJ2-5	TRBV6-5	TGTGCCGGCAGTTACCGGGGCAGGCCACTAGAGACCCAGTACTTC	CAGSYRGRPLETQYF
.	.	TRBJ2-3	TRBV30	TGTGCCTGGAATTTGGGGGGCACAGATACGCAGTATTTT	CAWNLGGTDTQYF
.	TRBD1	TRBJ2-7	TRBV6-5	TGTGCCAACAGTATAACGGGACAGGGCTATGAGCAGTACTTC	CANSITGQGYEQYF
large	.	TRBJ1-1	TRBV11-2	TGTGCCAGCAGCTTAGATGGAGGGGTTGAAGCTTTCTTT	CASSLDGGVEAFF
.	.	TRBJ2-1	TRBV11-2	TGTGCCAGCAGCATAGACCGGGGGCAGGAGCAGTTCTTC	CASSIDRGQEQFF